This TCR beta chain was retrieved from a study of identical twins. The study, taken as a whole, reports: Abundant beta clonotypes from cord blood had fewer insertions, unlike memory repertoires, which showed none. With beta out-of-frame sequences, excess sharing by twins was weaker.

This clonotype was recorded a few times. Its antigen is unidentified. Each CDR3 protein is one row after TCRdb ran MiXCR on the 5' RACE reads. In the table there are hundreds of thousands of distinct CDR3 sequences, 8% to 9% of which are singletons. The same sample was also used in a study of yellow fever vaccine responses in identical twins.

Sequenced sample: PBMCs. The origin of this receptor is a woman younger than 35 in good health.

The CDR3 sequence is CASSDRGIPYNEQFF. The CDR3 region has the DNA TGTGCCAGCAGTGACCGGGGCATCCCCTACAATGAGCAGTTCTTC. The V call is TRBV25-1, the J call TRBJ2-1; D possibly uses TRBD1 or TRBD2 (5 bases each). CDR1 MGHDK and CDR2 SYGVNS come from the germline V gene. V lost 3 bases and J lost 2, with 11 bases in between. This CDR3 comprises 15 residues. Together with reference TRBV25-1 and TRBJ2-1, the CDR3 gives the full variable domain: EADIYQTPRYLVIGTGKKITLECSQTMGHDKMYWYQQDPGMELHLIHYSYGVNSTEKGDLSSESTVSRIRTEHFPLTLESARPSHTSQYLCASSDRGIPYNEQFFGPGTRLTVL.